The rows below give T cell receptor beta chains drawn from one sample of a study of blood T cell repertoires in COVID-19. Profiling relied on immunoSEQ multiplex PCR, and the TCRdb table lists in-frame clones only, not all of them. The sample lists about 320,000 clones, around nine tenths seen once, with over 4.5% in the top ten. Material: PBMCs or T cells enriched from blood (not recorded which). These receptors originate from a man aged 30-40 years who had recovered from COVID-19. CDR3s include the opening cysteine and the closing phenylalanine or tryptophan.

>TRBV10-3|TRBJ2-3
CAITGRGGTDTQYF
>TRBV18|TRBJ1-3
CASSPRSAGAGNTIYF
>TRBV7-8|TRBJ1-1
CASSPGDRGKAFF
>TRBV6-5|TRBJ1-1
CATEMRANTEAFF
>TRBV7-9|TRBJ2-3
CASSLGQGERDTQYF
>TRBV11-2|TRBJ1-1
CASSLDTGLASFF
>TRBV19|TRBJ2-5
CASSMGTSGGWETQYF
>TRBV11-2|TRBJ2-1
CASSLVSGGGFDEQFF
>TRBV7-9|TRBJ2-3
CASSLSPGQGGTDTQYF
>TRBV27|TRBJ1-4
CASSPRTGTEKLFF
>TRBV5-1|TRBJ2-5
CASSLDLRETQYF
>TRBV19|TRBJ2-2
CASSRGLDRNTGELFF
>TRBV18|TRBJ2-7
CASSPADRDLYF
>TRBV10-2|TRBJ2-3
CASSFSGGYTDTQYF
>TRBV5-1|TRBJ1-2
CASSLGDGFNYGYTF
>TRBV7-2|TRBJ2-7
CASSLSAGGRYEQYF
>TRBV11-2|TRBJ2-1
CASSLRGSSYNEQFF
>TRBV5-1|TRBJ1-1
CASSGAVNTEAFF
>TRBV5-1|TRBJ1-3
CASSSGQGFGNTIYF
>TRBV28|TRBJ1-1
CASSPGGQGRTEAFF
>TRBV9|TRBJ1-2
CASSGTGDSLNYGYTF
>TRBV6-5|TRBJ1-6
CASRGDLNSPLHF
>TRBV9|TRBJ2-7
CASSVGGGRSYEQYF
>TRBV11-2|TRBJ1-1
CASSSYRNTEAFF
>TRBV7-9|TRBJ1-4
CASSPGGSTNEKLFF
>TRBV7-3|TRBJ2-1
CASSSAGTVYNEQFF